This paragraph reports one TCR beta chain. This clonotype has a count of ten or more. Its antigen is not yet known. Within one base of it there is no much larger clone, and no base qualities were kept. The data belong to a study of CD8 T cells in ankylosing spondylitis (dated by TCRdb to about 2017). The study in broad terms: The study profiled T cell receptor beta repertoires in healthy donors and ankylosing spondylitis patients to find disease-linked TCR variants. The full study cohort was made up of about two dozen ankylosing spondylitis patients and 108 healthy donors. Peripheral blood samples were taken, and synovial fluid was additionally collected from ankylosing spondylitis patients. Results the study describes overall, beyond this receptor: Blood from ankylosing spondylitis patients appeared to be characterized by a TCR beta motif composed of eight or nine highly homologous amino acid variants. Some TCR beta motif variants had previously been reported in synovial fluid and blood of reactive arthritis patients, which suggested common disease-initiation mechanisms. According to the report, matched synovial fluid samples from ankylosing spondylitis patients were significantly enriched for the disease-linked clones. The disease-linked clones showed a CD8+ phenotype and occurred at relatively low frequencies in peripheral blood.

The reads were generated on an Illumina HiSeq 2500. TCR beta libraries were prepared by quantitative 5'-RACE with molecular barcodes. In the paper's pipeline: To identify disease-linked TCR variants, a new computational method was used, one built on a probabilistic model of VDJ rearrangement. The public sequencing data were trimmed at Q25 with fastp and processed into clonotypes with MiXCR by TCRdb, which kept only in-frame beta chains. For every CDR3 protein sequence, its rows merge into one entry that carries the most common genes and DNA. For this entry, the V and J calls and clone size follow TCRdb and not the study's own pipeline. This sample comprises roughly 280,000 distinct CDR3 sequences, over 15% of them detected only once. In total, the top ten clones hold 7.5% to 9% of the sample. V loses 0 bases, J loses 1 base, and the germline ends lie 8 bases apart. Reading the germline V gene gives CDR1 SGHRS and CDR2 YFSETQ. From its cysteine to its phenylalanine, the CDR3 spans 15 amino acids. The kept DNA is CDR3 alone, 45 bases in frame from the first base.

The TCR sequence derives from a male donor with ankylosing spondylitis or in good health (not recorded which). Sequenced material: blood, either unsorted or a sorted T cell fraction (not recorded which). The rearranged segments are TRBV5-1 and TRBJ1-5; the D gene cannot be resolved reliably. The sequenced DNA: TGCGCCAGCAGCTTGGGAGGGTCAAGCAATCAGCCCCAGCATTTT. This gives the protein CASSLGGSSNQPQHF.